This record looks at one T cell receptor beta chain sequence and its context. This sample was taken from a study of shared clonotypes between healthy human individuals. Study background: The study enrolled a couple of women and three men aged 18 to 49.

With unsorted samples, genomic DNA was obtained from approximately 96 million PBMCs. Using immunoSEQ multiplex PCR, the repertoire was profiled, and TCRdb retains in-frame clones only, with some absent. The table shows 400,000 to 500,000 clones, with 70% to 85% occurring only once. The receptor was isolated from a woman aged 40 to 50 in good health. Some clones in this sample may be carry-over from other donors' samples. Material: PBMCs.

The CDR3, as DNA: TGCGCCAGCAGCTTGGGACAGGGGGCGAGGACAGATACGCAGTATTTT. Protein product: CASSLGQGARTDTQYF. This chain connects TRBV5-1 to TRBJ2-3, with 10 bases identical to TRBD1. With V trimmed by 0 bases and J by 3 bases, 4 bases remained unmatched. The CDR3 runs to 16 residues. Germline V gene sequence: CDR1 SGHRS, CDR2 YFSETQ.